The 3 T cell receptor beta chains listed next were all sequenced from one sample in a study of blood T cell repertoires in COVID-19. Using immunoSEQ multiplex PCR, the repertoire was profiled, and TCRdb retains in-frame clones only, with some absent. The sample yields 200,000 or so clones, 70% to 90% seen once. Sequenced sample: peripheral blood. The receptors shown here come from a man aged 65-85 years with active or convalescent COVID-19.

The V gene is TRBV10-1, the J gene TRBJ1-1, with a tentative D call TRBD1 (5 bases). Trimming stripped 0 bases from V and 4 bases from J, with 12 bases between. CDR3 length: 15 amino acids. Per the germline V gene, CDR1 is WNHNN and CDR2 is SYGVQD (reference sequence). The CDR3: CASSESSGLGTEAFF. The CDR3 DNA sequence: TGCGCCAGCAGTGAGTCGTCAGGGTTAGGCACTGAAGCTTTCTTT.

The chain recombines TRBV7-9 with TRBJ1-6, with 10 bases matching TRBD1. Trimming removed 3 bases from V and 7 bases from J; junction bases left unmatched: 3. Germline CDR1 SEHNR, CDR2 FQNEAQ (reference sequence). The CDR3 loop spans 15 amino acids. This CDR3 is CASSFDRGRNSPLHF. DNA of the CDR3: TGTGCCAGCAGCTTTGACAGGGGGCGGAATTCACCCCTCCACTTT.

The CDR3 DNA follows: TGCGCCAGCAGCGACACATACCAAACTGGGACCCAGTACTTC. It translates to CASSDTYQTGTQYF. The chain joins TRBV10-2 to TRBJ2-5; D remains unclear. Germline V gene sequence: CDR1 WSHSY, CDR2 SAAADI. This CDR3 spans 14 amino acids. The V gene lost 6 bases and the J gene lost 7 bases, with 18 bases spanning the gap.